This TCR beta chain originates from a study of T cell changes during pregnancy in multiple sclerosis. Measured with immunoSEQ multiplex PCR; TCRdb has only the in-frame clones, and not every one. The sample yields over 80,000 clones, about nine tenths seen once. The origin of this receptor is a female donor in good health, enrolled as a control in a pregnancy study. The sample was peripheral blood, taken in the second trimester of pregnancy.

The CDR3 loop reads CASSPPRGRKNTIYF. Here the CDR3 DNA reads TGTGCCAGCTCACCCCCGAGGGGGCGTAAAAACACCATATATTTT. The chain has TRBV18 and TRBJ1-3; 7 bases align to TRBD1. Trimming at V came to 3 bases and at J to 6 bases, leaving 8 bases not matched to a gene. Per the germline V gene, CDR1 is KGHSH and CDR2 is LQKENI. The CDR3 has 15 amino acids. The whole variable domain, filled in from reference TRBV18 and TRBJ1-3, reads NAGVMQNPRHLVRRRGQEARLRCSPMKGHSHVYWYRQLPEEGLKFMVYLQKENIIDESGMPKERFSAEFPKEGPSILRIQQVVRGDSAAYFCASSPPRGRKNTIYFGEGSWLTVV.